Described below is a single TCR beta chain sequence and its context. Germline assignment: CDR1 SNHLY and CDR2 FYNNEI. J was trimmed by 7 bases and V by 0 bases; bases with no gene match: 9. The CDR3 contains 16 residues. This entry belongs to a study of blood T cell repertoires in COVID-19. Study as a whole: Researchers got acute and convalescent COVID-19 samples from the United States, Italy and Spain.

Libraries were prepared by immunoSEQ multiplex PCR; TCRdb keeps only in-frame clonotypes and omits some of them. There are 150,000 to 200,000 clones in the sample; around nine tenths occur only once, and roughly 21% lies in the top ten. Input material: peripheral blood. The TCR comes from a man in his sixties with active or convalescent COVID-19. The V and J genes are TRBV2 and TRBJ2-3; 8 bases agree with TRBD1. The CDR3 bases are TGTGCCAGCAGTGAAGCGCTTCGGTACAGGGGGAATACGCAGTATTTT. Its protein is CASSEALRYRGNTQYF.